Given below is one T cell receptor beta chain in context. The data belong to a study of blood T cell repertoires in COVID-19. Clones were read by immunoSEQ multiplex PCR, and TCRdb kept only the in-frame ones, dropping some. The sample consists of about 210,000 clones, roughly nine tenths of them appearing once. V gave up 4 bases and J gave up 5 bases; unmatched junction bases: 7. The CDR3 covers 14 residues. The germline V gene has CDR1 LNHNV and CDR2 YYDKDF (reference sequence). What was sequenced was peripheral blood. V is TRBV15 and J is TRBJ2-7; 8 bases line up with TRBD1. The clonotype originates from a man aged 25-40 years with acute or convalescent COVID-19. The CDR3 region is CATSTRQGRDEQYF. The CDR3 DNA follows: TGTGCCACCAGCACCCGACAGGGGCGGGACGAGCAGTACTTC.